The source of this T cell receptor beta chain is a study of healthy donors' naive CD4 and CD8 T cells. A linear amplification protocol produced the TCR libraries from about 0.45 ug of total RNA. TCRdb re-analysed the reads in MiXCR, keeping a single row per CDR3 protein. The sample shows roughly 200,000 distinct CDR3 sequences, around 80% of them seen only once. Germline loops: CDR1 ENHRY, CDR2 SYGVKD. This CDR3 contains 15 residues. Trimming took 2 bases from V and 1 from J, leaving 12 bases between them. The gene calls are TRBV10-3 and TRBJ2-7; TRBD1 might be the D (8 bases). The sample comprised naive CD4+ and CD8+ T cells sorted from blood, pooled from several donors. The source of this sequence is a pool of human donors in good health; the sample pools cells from several healthy donors. CDR3: CAISESGTGSYEQYF. The CDR3 DNA sequence: TGTGCCATCAGTGAGAGCGGGACAGGTTCCTACGAGCAGTACTTC.